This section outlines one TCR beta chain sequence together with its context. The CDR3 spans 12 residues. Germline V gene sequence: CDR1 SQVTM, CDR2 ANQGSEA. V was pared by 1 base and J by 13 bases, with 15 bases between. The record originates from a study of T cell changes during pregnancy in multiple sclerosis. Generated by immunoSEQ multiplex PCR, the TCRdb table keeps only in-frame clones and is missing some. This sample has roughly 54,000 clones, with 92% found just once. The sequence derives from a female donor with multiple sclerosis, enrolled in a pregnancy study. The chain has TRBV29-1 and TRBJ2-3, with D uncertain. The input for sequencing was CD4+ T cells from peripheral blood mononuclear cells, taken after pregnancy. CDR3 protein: CSVEVVLRDKYF. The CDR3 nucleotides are TGCAGCGTTGAAGTGGTCTTACGAGACAAGTATTTT.